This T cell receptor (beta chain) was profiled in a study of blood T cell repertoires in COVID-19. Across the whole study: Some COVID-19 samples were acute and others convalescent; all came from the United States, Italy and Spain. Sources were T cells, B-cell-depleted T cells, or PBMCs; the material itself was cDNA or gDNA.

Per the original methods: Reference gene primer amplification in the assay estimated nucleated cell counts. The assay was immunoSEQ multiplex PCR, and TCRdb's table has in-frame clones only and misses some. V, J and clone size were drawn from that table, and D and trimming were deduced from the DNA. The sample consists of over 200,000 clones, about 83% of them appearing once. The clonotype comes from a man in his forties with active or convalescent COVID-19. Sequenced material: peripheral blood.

CDR3: CASSQELTGMKKEKLFF. CDR3 in DNA: TGCGCCAGCAGCCAAGAGTTGACGGGAATGAAGAAGGAAAAACTGTTTTTT. This chain links TRBV4-1 with TRBJ1-4; D ambiguous. Trimming removed 0 bases from V and 8 bases from J, with 19 bases in between. The CDR3 runs 17 residues. The germline V gene encodes CDR1 MGHRA and CDR2 YSYEKL.